Listed below are T cell receptor beta chains from one sample, sequenced in a study of blood T cell repertoires in COVID-19. Method: immunoSEQ multiplex PCR; TCRdb's copy keeps in-frame clones and lacks some. The sample includes 240,000 or so clones, 88% of them seen just once. Sequencing was done on a sample of peripheral blood. The receptors here all came from a woman in her 40s who had recovered from COVID-19. The CDR3 runs from the conserved cysteine through the conserved F or W. A D gene is named only where the DNA matches it firmly. The listing skips clone size in some rows; elsewhere it reads once, few, many or a size class.

clone_size	j_call	v_call	d_call	cdr3_nt	cdr3_aa
-	TRBJ1-2	TRBV30	-	TGTGCCTGGAGGGGGAGGGGCCATGGCTACACCTTC	CAWRGRGHGYTF
-	TRBJ2-7	TRBV11-1	-	TGTGCCAGCAGCCGTGGCGGCTCCTACGAGCAGTACTTC	CASSRGGSYEQYF
-	TRBJ1-5	TRBV5-1	TRBD1	TGCGCCAGCAGCCCGGATGGACAGGGGAATCAGCCCCAGCATTTT	CASSPDGQGNQPQHF
-	TRBJ2-7	TRBV30	-	TGTGCCTGGAGCCGAGGGCACAGCCCACCGTACGAGCAGTACTTC	CAWSRGHSPPYEQYF
-	TRBJ1-1	TRBV10-3	-	TGTGCCATCAGTGAGGAGACACCGAACACTGAAGCTTTCTTT	CAISEETPNTEAFF
-	TRBJ1-5	TRBV6-5	TRBD1	TGTGCCAGCAGCCAAACAGGGGGAGGCAATCAGCCCCAGCATTTT	CASSQTGGGNQPQHF
-	TRBJ1-3	TRBV18	TRBD1	TGTGCCAGCTCACCACGGGTACCACAGGGGGCTTCTGGAAACACCATATATTTT	CASSPRVPQGASGNTIYF
-	TRBJ1-2	TRBV10-3	TRBD1	TGTGCCATCAGTGGGCCGCCCGGCGACAGGGTTTGGGGCTACACCTTC	CAISGPPGDRVWGYTF
-	TRBJ1-4	TRBV2	-	TGTGCCAGCAGTGATCCGGGGGGCACTAATGAAAAACTGTTTTTT	CASSDPGGTNEKLFF
-	TRBJ1-1	TRBV16	-	TGTGCCAGCAGCCAATCGACAGGCTGGGTGAACACTGAAGCTTTCTTT	CASSQSTGWVNTEAFF
once	TRBJ2-7	TRBV7-9	TRBD2	TGTGCCAGCAGCCCACTAGCGACCCTGGCGGGAGAGCAGTACTTC	CASSPLATLAGEQYF
-	TRBJ2-3	TRBV12-3/TRBV12-4	TRBD2	TGTGCCAGCAGCCCCCGGGGGGGAGATACGCAGTATTTT	CASSPRGGDTQYF
-	TRBJ1-1	TRBV15	-	TGTGCCACCAGCAGAAACCCCCGGGGGGAGAACACTGAAGCTTTCTTT	CATSRNPRGENTEAFF
once	TRBJ1-1	TRBV19	TRBD1	TGTGCCAGTAACAAGGGACAGGGCTATGGCACTGAAGCTTTCTTT	CASNKGQGYGTEAFF